One and the same sample provided the 23 T cell receptor beta chains below, sequenced in a study of cytomegalovirus exposure and HLA in healthy donors. Both 60 Vbeta primers and 13 Jbeta primers went into the PCR. Generated by immunoSEQ multiplex PCR, the TCRdb table keeps only in-frame clones and is missing some. The table includes 98,000 or so clones, around 9.1% detected once. The sample comprised PBMCs. All receptors come from a man aged 35 to 55 in good health and CMV-seropositive.

A few counts support this clone. The chain links TRBV19 to TRBJ2-2; D gene uncertain. V was shortened by 2 bases and J by 1 base, with 11 bases between the two germline ends. The CDR3 extends over 16 amino acids. The germline gives CDR1 LNHDA, CDR2 SQIVND (reference sequence). Here the CDR3 reads CASSISGRMNTGELFF. In DNA form, the CDR3 reads TGTGCCAGTAGTATATCCGGCAGGATGAACACCGGGGAGCTGTTTTTT.

The sample holds a few counts of this clone. The V and J genes are TRBV4-1 and TRBJ2-5, with D tentatively TRBD2 (6 bases). The CDR3 length is 16 residues. Germline V lookup: CDR1 MGHRA, CDR2 YSYEKL. Trimming took off 0 bases at V and 5 bases at J, with 16 bases between the two ends. The CDR3 sequence: CASSQEWEVLGETQYF. CDR3 DNA: TGCGCCAGCAGCCAAGAATGGGAGGTTTTGGGGGAGACCCAGTACTTC.

This clone was counted only a few times. The V and J genes are TRBV2 and TRBJ2-1, with 8 positions matching TRBD1. This CDR3 contains 13 residues. Germline loops: CDR1 SNHLY, CDR2 FYNNEI. The ends lost 6 bases at V and 9 bases at J; junction bases unmatched: 7. CDR3 coding DNA: TGTGCCAGCAGGGTGACAGGGGTATCTGAGCAGTTCTTC. It encodes CASRVTGVSEQFF.

The chain links TRBV7-2 to TRBJ2-2, with TRBD2 identical over 15 bases. The CDR3 contains 16 residues. Germline V gene lookup returns CDR1 SGHTA and CDR2 FQGNSA. The V segment lost 4 bases and the J segment 7 bases; nucleotides outside the gene matches: 4. CDR3 protein: CASSSGLAGGLGELFF. As DNA, the CDR3 is TGTGCCAGCAGCTCGGGACTAGCGGGAGGTCTCGGGGAGCTGTTTTTT.

In its sample, this clone was seen a few times. This chain uses TRBV5-1 with TRBJ2-5; TRBD2 matches at 12 bases. The CDR3 is made up of 16 amino acids. J gave up 5 bases and V 4 bases, and 9 bases lay outside the gene matches. Per germline, CDR1 SGHRS and CDR2 YFSETQ. DNA for the CDR3: TGCGCCAGCAGCCCATTACTAGCGGGAGGCGGGGAGACCCAGTACTTC. Amino acids: CASSPLLAGGGETQYF.

About this clone: No conserved phenylalanine or tryptophan is present at the end of the CDR3, so a read error is the likely explanation. V and J are TRBV5-6 and TRBJ2-7; 8 bases fit TRBD2. The CDR3 length is 16 residues. Germline loops: CDR1 SGHDT, CDR2 YYEEEE. The V segment lost 0 bases and the J segment 2 bases; nucleotides outside the gene matches: 7. CDR3 protein: CASSLAGSGIPYEQYL. The CDR3 DNA is TGTGCCAGCAGCTTGGCTGGTAGCGGGATACCCTACGAGCAGTACCTC.

The genes are TRBV5-1 and TRBJ2-7; 11 bases are shared with TRBD1. The length of the CDR3 is 13 residues. V shed 3 bases, J shed 5 bases, and the junction held 1 base outside the gene matches. CDR1 SGHRS and CDR2 YFSETQ come from the germline V gene. The CDR3 DNA follows: TGCGCCAGCAGCTCGGGACAGGGGGACGAGCAGTACTTC. Encoded protein: CASSSGQGDEQYF.

This clone has more than one count but fewer than ten. This chain connects TRBV7-6 to TRBJ2-3; D possibly corresponds to TRBD1 (6 bases). The CDR3 has 15 residues. In germline, CDR1 is SGHVS, CDR2 FNYEAQ. V was pared by 5 bases and J by 1 base, with 13 bases between. The CDR3 sequence is CASSPLAGGTDTQYF. The CDR3 coding sequence is TGTGCCAGCAGCCCGCTGGCAGGGGGCACAGATACGCAGTATTTT.

The CDR3 DNA sequence: TGTGCCAGCAGCCCCGGGGGTGCCAATCAGCCCCAGCATTTT. This translates into CASSPGGANQPQHF. The chain uses TRBV28 and TRBJ1-5; perhaps TRBD1 as D (5 bases). Trimming shortened V by 6 bases and J by 3 bases, and 12 bases separated the two germline ends. The germline CDR1 and CDR2 sequences are MDHEN and SYDVKM. The CDR3 totals 14 residues.

This clone was counted a single time. The genes are TRBV11-2 and TRBJ2-1; 7 nucleotides align to TRBD1. V trimming: 5 bases; J trimming: 0 bases; junction bases outside the gene matches: 7. This CDR3 contains 16 residues. Germline assignment: CDR1 SGHAT and CDR2 FQNNGV. CDR3 in amino acids: CASSVRRGSSYNEQFF. Here the CDR3 DNA reads TGTGCCAGCAGCGTACGCAGGGGGTCCTCCTACAATGAGCAGTTCTTC. The whole variable domain, filled in from reference TRBV11-2 and TRBJ2-1, reads EAGVAQSPRYKIIEKRQSVAFWCNPISGHATLYWYQQILGQGPKLLIQFQNNGVVDDSQLPKDRFSAERLKGVDSTLKIQPAKLEDSAVYLCASSVRRGSSYNEQFFGPGTRLTVL.

This clone was recorded a few times. The V call is TRBV9, the J call TRBJ1-2, with 7 bases matching TRBD1. The CDR3 has 15 residues. V shed 3 bases and J 1 base; nucleotides not matched to a gene: 6. Germline CDR1 and CDR2: SGDLS and YYNGEE. As DNA, the CDR3 is TGTGCCAGCAGCGAGGAACAGGGGATTAACTATGGCTACACCTTC. This sequence encodes CASSEEQGINYGYTF.

The chain couples TRBV7-9 to TRBJ2-1; TRBD2 aligns across 10 bases. The CDR3 has 15 residues. The junction had 4 bases not matched to a gene; V was cut back by 4 bases and J by 4 bases. Germline loops: CDR1 SEHNR, CDR2 FQNEAQ (reference sequence). CDR3 DNA sequence: TGTGCCAGCAGCTCGGGACTAGCGACGTACAATGAGCAGTTCTTC. It encodes CASSSGLATYNEQFF.

There are a few counts of this clone. This sequence joins TRBV2 and TRBJ2-5; TRBD1 might be the D (6 bases). The CDR3 loop spans 13 amino acids. Deletions cut 6 bases from V and 1 base from J, with 9 bases between. CDR1 is SNHLY, CDR2 FYNNEI, per germline. CDR3 DNA sequence: TGTGCCAGCAGACGGGACATCCAAGAGACCCAGTACTTC. It codes for CASRRDIQETQYF. Full variable domain (outside the CDR3, taken from reference TRBV2 and TRBJ2-5): EPEVTQTPSHQVTQMGQEVILRCVPISNHLYFYWYRQILGQKVEFLVSFYNNEISEKSEIFDDQFSVERPDGSNFTLKIRSTKLEDSAMYFCASRRDIQETQYFGPGTRLLVL.

In its sample, this clone was seen many times. The gene calls are TRBV6-4 and TRBJ2-3; TRBD2 aligns across 9 bases. Germline CDR1 reads MRHNA; CDR2 reads SNTAGT. The CDR3 runs to 14 residues. Trimming took 4 bases from V and 2 from J; bases not matched to a gene: 1. The CDR3 is CASSVAGDTDTQYF. The CDR3 DNA sequence: TGTGCCAGCAGTGTAGCGGGAGACACAGATACGCAGTATTTT.

The table lists this clone with a few counts. The chain employs TRBV6-5 and TRBJ2-5; D is uncertain. Germline V gene sequence: CDR1 MNHEY, CDR2 SVGAGI. V was clipped by 3 bases and J by 1 base, with 9 bases between them. This CDR3 is 14 amino acids long. The DNA for the CDR3 is TGTGCCAGCAGTTATAGCCGGGTCCAAGAGACCCAGTACTTC. Protein product: CASSYSRVQETQYF.

This clone was counted a few times. The V gene is TRBV10-3, the J gene TRBJ2-2; 7 bases are a match to TRBD2. There are 14 residues in the CDR3. The V segment lost 6 bases and the J segment 3 bases; nucleotides outside the gene matches: 4. Looked up from germline, CDR1 is ENHRY and CDR2 is SYGVKD. CDR3 nucleotides: TGTGCCATCAGCGGGGGGTACGACACCGGGGAGCTGTTTTTT. Translation gives CAISGGYDTGELFF.

This clone has only a few counts. The V call is TRBV13, the J call TRBJ2-7; TRBD1 might be the D (5 bases). The CDR3 is 14 amino acids. Between the trimmed V and J ends, which lost 4 bases and 0 bases, there was a span of 10 bases. Germline V lookup: CDR1 PRHDT, CDR2 FYEKMQ (reference sequence). In nucleotides, the CDR3 is TGTGCCAGCAGCTCACAGGATACCTCCTACGAGCAGTACTTC. Translation: CASSSQDTSYEQYF. The variable domain in full, completed from reference TRBV13 and TRBJ2-7, reads AAGVIQSPRHLIKEKRETATLKCYPIPRHDTVYWYQQGPGQDPQFLISFYEKMQSDKGSIPDRFSAQQFSDYHSELNMSSLELGDSALYFCASSSQDTSYEQYFGPGTRLTVT.

Details on this clone: One end of the junction fails to match germline, which may point to a read error. The V call is TRBV7-7, the J call TRBJ2-1; 7 positions agree with TRBD2. This CDR3 spans 16 amino acids. CDR1 and CDR2 (germline): SSHAT, FNYEAQ (reference sequence). CDR3 nucleotide sequence: TGTGCTAGCAGCCCGAGACTGGCGGGAGCCTACAATGAGCAGTTCTTC. Encoded protein: CASSPRLAGAYNEQFF. The full variable domain, completed using reference TRBV7-7 and TRBJ2-1, is GAGVSQSPRYKVTKRGQDVTLRCDPISSHATLYWYQQALGQGPEFLTYFNYEAQPDKSGLPSDRFSAERPEGSISTLTIQRTEQRDSAMYRCASSPRLAGAYNEQFFGPGTRLTVL.

This clone came up a few times. This chain connects TRBV7-9 to TRBJ2-3; 9 bases map to TRBD1. CDR3 length: 15 residues. The V segment lost 1 base and the J segment 3 bases; nucleotides outside the gene matches: 2. The germline V gene encodes CDR1 SEHNR and CDR2 FQNEAQ (reference sequence). The CDR3 DNA reads TGTGCCAGCAGCTTAGGGGACAGGGATACAGATACGCAGTATTTT. Protein: CASSLGDRDTDTQYF. The full variable domain, rest sourced from reference TRBV7-9 and TRBJ2-3, is DTGVSQNPRHKITKRGQNVTFRCDPISEHNRLYWYRQTLGQGPEFLTYFQNEAQLEKSRLLSDRFSAERPKGSFSTLEIQRTEQGDSAMYLCASSLGDRDTDTQYFGPGTRLTVL.

The genes are TRBV5-4 and TRBJ2-7; D perhaps matches TRBD1 (6 bases). Trimming shortened V by 5 bases and J by 5 bases, and 14 bases separated the two germline ends. CDR1 is SGHNT, CDR2 YYREEE, per germline (reference sequence). This CDR3 comprises 13 residues. The CDR3, as DNA: TGTGCCAGCAGATCAGACAGGTTCAACGAGCAGTACTTC. Translation gives CASRSDRFNEQYF.

This clone was picked up many times. The chain uses TRBV19 and TRBJ1-1; perhaps TRBD1 as D (6 bases). Per germline, CDR1 LNHDA and CDR2 SQIVND (reference sequence). V lost 10 bases and J 5 bases, leaving 17 bases between the germline ends. This CDR3 is 13 amino acids long. The CDR3 is CATRDGGRTEAFF. In DNA, the CDR3 is TGTGCCACTCGGGACGGGGGGCGGACTGAAGCTTTCTTT.

In this sample, this clone turned up a few times. The CDR3 DNA is TGTGCCACCAGCCCCGGGACAGGGGTCACAGATACGCAGTATTTT. This translates into CATSPGTGVTDTQYF. This chain links TRBV15 with TRBJ2-3; 10 nucleotides agree with TRBD1. This CDR3 spans 15 amino acids. Germline V gene data show CDR1 as LNHNV and CDR2 as YYDKDF (reference sequence). V trimming: 5 bases; J trimming: 2 bases; junction bases outside the gene matches: 4.

In its sample, this clone was seen a few times. The chain recombines TRBV4-1 with TRBJ1-5, with a weak D call TRBD1 (5 bases). V gave up 0 bases and J gave up 6 bases, with 6 bases separating them. CDR3 length: 13 residues. Germline V gene lookup returns CDR1 MGHRA and CDR2 YSYEKL. In nucleotides, the CDR3 is TGCGCCAGCAGCCAAGATCAGGGTCAGCCCCAGCATTTT. This sequence encodes CASSQDQGQPQHF.